This TCR beta chain stems from a study of memory CD4+ T cells and cytomegalovirus serostatus. Using immunoSEQ multiplex PCR, the repertoire was profiled, and TCRdb retains in-frame clones only, with some absent. The repertoire holds 40,000 to 55,000 clones, with around four fifths as singletons. CDR1 and CDR2 from the germline V gene are ENHRY and SYGVKD. V was pared by 3 bases and J by 7 bases, with 12 bases between. The length of the CDR3 is 13 residues. The sort gate was single viable CD3+CD4+CD8-CD45RO+ cells for memory CD4+ T cells. Donors' CMV status reflects serum IgG against pp150, pp28, p38, p52.

Input material: memory CD4+ T cells from blood. The sequence was obtained from an adult in good health and CMV-seropositive. This chain joins TRBV10-3 and TRBJ1-2, with no clear D. The CDR3 loop reads CAISDEPQLGYTF. The CDR3 DNA is TGTGCCATCAGTGATGAGCCACAGCTTGGCTACACCTTC.